Below, 5 T cell receptor beta chains from the same sample are listed, as sequenced in a study of T cells after yellow fever vaccination. Using its own MiXCR run on the 5' RACE reads, TCRdb lists one record per CDR3 protein. The sample yields about 50,000 distinct CDR3 sequences, approximately 5.7% seen once. This sample comprised PBMCs, either bulk or a sorted T-cell subset (CD4+, CD8+, memory, or dextramer-sorted; not recorded which), obtained on the day of the yellow fever booster vaccination. The receptors stem from a man aged 18 to 35 who received the YFV17D yellow fever vaccine.

The V gene is TRBV4-1, the J gene TRBJ1-1, with D uncertain. Trimming took off 8 bases at V and 4 bases at J, with 11 bases between the two ends. This CDR3 has 12 amino acids. In germline, CDR1 is MGHRA, CDR2 YSYEKL. The CDR3 spells CASQTVRTEAFF. The CDR3 DNA reads TGCGCCAGCCAGACTGTCCGCACTGAAGCTTTCTTT.

This clonotype was counted only a few times. The chain combines TRBV15 with TRBJ2-7; no clear D. V lost 10 bases and J 3 bases, leaving 22 bases between the germline ends. The CDR3 is 15 amino acids. Germline values: CDR1 LNHNV, CDR2 YYDKDF (reference sequence). The CDR3 sequence is CAIQDTDKGNYEQYF. In DNA form, the CDR3 reads TGTGCCATCCAAGATACTGACAAAGGCAACTACGAGCAGTACTTC.

This clonotype was picked up many times. The chain combines TRBV18 with TRBJ1-1; D might be TRBD1 (5 bases). Germline V gives CDR1 KGHSH, CDR2 LQKENI. Deletions cut 0 bases from V and 4 bases from J, with 12 bases between. The CDR3 is 15 residues long. The CDR3 spells CASSPPSGYTTEAFF. The CDR3 bases are TGTGCCAGCTCACCACCTTCAGGGTATACCACTGAAGCTTTCTTT. Full variable domain (remainder filled in from reference TRBV18 and TRBJ1-1): NAGVMQNPRHLVRRRGQEARLRCSPMKGHSHVYWYRQLPEEGLKFMVYLQKENIIDESGMPKERFSAEFPKEGPSILRIQQVVRGDSAAYFCASSPPSGYTTEAFFGQGTRLTVV.

The sample holds a few counts of this clonotype. This chain links TRBV4-1 with TRBJ2-3; D might be TRBD2 (7 bases). The CDR3 spans 16 residues. V lost 1 base and J lost 7, with 18 bases in between. Germline V lookup: CDR1 MGHRA, CDR2 YSYEKL. CDR3 coding DNA: TGCGCCAGCAGCCAAGGGATCGGGGGGCCTCTCTATACGCAGTATTTT. Protein sequence: CASSQGIGGPLYTQYF.

CDR3 nucleotides: TGTGCCAGCAGTCCGGTACTGTACTCCTACGAGCAGTACGTC. This sequence encodes CASSPVLYSYEQYV. This chain uses TRBV27 with TRBJ2-7; D gene unclear. The CDR3 totals 14 residues. Germline V CDR1 and CDR2: MNHEY, SMNVEV (reference sequence). The ends were cut back, 5 bases at V and 0 bases at J, with 11 bases in the middle.